Shown below are 30 T cell receptor beta chains from a single sample sequenced in a study of T cells in Graves' hyperthyroidism and ophthalmopathy. RNA transcripts gave rise to amplified TCR beta CDR3 regions. Primed by the HTBI set, a first-round RT-PCR was run on the TCR CDR3. TCRdb reanalysed the multiplex PCR reads using MiXCR and keeps one entry per CDR3 protein. The sample lists about 350,000 distinct CDR3 sequences, roughly 13% occurring once. What was sequenced was blood. These receptors were taken from a woman in her thirties or forties with Graves' ophthalmopathy.

This clonotype was recorded at least ten times. The J gene is TRBJ2-1, the V gene TRBV7-9, with D uncertain. Per the germline V gene, CDR1 is SEHNR and CDR2 is FQNEAQ (reference sequence). The V and J ends lost 3 bases and 0 bases respectively, with 15 bases between them. The CDR3 totals 17 residues. The CDR3 loop is CASSFGPGTYSYNEQFF. DNA for the CDR3: TGTGCCAGCAGCTTTGGACCCGGTACCTACTCCTACAATGAGCAGTTCTTC.

This clonotype was seen repeatedly, ten times or more. CDR3 amino acids: CASGSGQGFTEAFF. CDR3 sequence (DNA): TGTGCTAGTGGATCCGGACAGGGTTTCACTGAAGCTTTCTTT. The gene calls are TRBV12-5 and TRBJ1-1, with TRBD1 matching 8 bases. CDR1 and CDR2 (germline): LGHNT, FRNRAP. J gave up 4 bases and V 6 bases, and 7 bases lay outside the gene matches. The CDR3 has 14 amino acids.

As concerns this clonotype: A much more abundant neighbour one base away suggests this may be a read error. V usage is TRBV5-1 and J usage is TRBJ2-3; 7 bases agree with TRBD1. Germline V lookup: CDR1 SGHRS, CDR2 YFSETQ. V was clipped by 4 bases and J by 5 bases; unmatched bases: 16. The CDR3 is 17 residues long. Here the CDR3 DNA reads TGCGCCAGCAGCAAATCGACAGGGCTGCAGGCAAGAGATACGCAGTATTTT. It yields the protein CASSKSTGLQARDTQYF.

This chain connects TRBV29-1 to TRBJ2-2, with 10 bases identical to TRBD1. Trimming took 3 bases from V and 6 from J; bases not matched to a gene: 4. This CDR3 region has 14 residues. Germline CDR1 SQVTM, CDR2 ANQGSEA. The CDR3 bases are TGCAGCGTTGAGCGGACAGGGGGTGCCGGGGAGCTGTTTTTT. Residues: CSVERTGGAGELFF.

J is TRBJ2-1 and V is TRBV7-2; 14 bases agree with TRBD2. In germline, CDR1 is SGHTA, CDR2 FQGNSA. The trim removed 1 base at V and 1 base at J, leaving 3 bases unmatched. The CDR3 spans 18 residues. The CDR3 coding sequence is TGTGCCAGCAGCTTAGGGACTAGCGGGAGGAGTTCCTACAATGAGCAGTTCTTC. It encodes CASSLGTSGRSSYNEQFF.

The table lists this clonotype with many counts. The V and J genes are TRBV7-2 and TRBJ2-7; TRBD1 agrees at 7 bases. After removal of 4 bases from V and 6 bases from J, the junction contained 12 bases not matched to a gene. The CDR3 totals 15 residues. CDR1 is SGHTA, CDR2 FQGNSA, per germline. The CDR3: CASSWQGTATFEQYF. Written as DNA, the CDR3 is TGTGCCAGCAGCTGGCAGGGGACAGCCACTTTCGAGCAGTACTTC.

This clonotype was counted many times. The rearrangement joins TRBV7-9 to TRBJ2-1, with a tentative D call TRBD2 (6 bases). The CDR3 extends over 12 amino acids. Trimming removed 5 bases at V and 9 bases at J, with 11 bases between. The germline V gene has CDR1 SEHNR and CDR2 FQNEAQ (reference sequence). CDR3 nucleotides: TGTGCCAGCAGCCCTAGCGCCGCTGAGCAGTTCTTC. It yields the protein CASSPSAAEQFF. The variable domain in full, with the rest retrieved from reference TRBV7-9 and TRBJ2-1, is DTGVSQNPRHKITKRGQNVTFRCDPISEHNRLYWYRQTLGQGPEFLTYFQNEAQLEKSRLLSDRFSAERPKGSFSTLEIQRTEQGDSAMYLCASSPSAAEQFFGPGTRLTVL.

This clonotype came up a few times. The V and J genes are TRBV5-1 and TRBJ2-3; 9 positions agree with TRBD2. CDR1 and CDR2 (germline): SGHRS, YFSETQ. The V gene end was trimmed by 4 bases and the J gene end by 0 bases; junction bases not matched to a gene: 6. This CDR3 is 16 amino acids long. The CDR3 spells CASSGLAGSSTDTQYF. The CDR3, as DNA: TGCGCCAGCAGCGGCCTAGCGGGGTCTAGCACAGATACGCAGTATTTT.

This clonotype was detected ten times or more. This rearrangement joins TRBV7-2 to TRBJ2-7, with D maybe TRBD2 (5 bases). Germline-derived CDR1 and CDR2 are SGHTA and FQGNSA. The V and J ends lost 1 base and 6 bases respectively, with 10 bases between them. The CDR3 is made up of 13 amino acids. The CDR3 here is CASSLGSEGEQYF. CDR3 nucleotides: TGTGCCAGCAGCTTAGGGAGTGAGGGCGAGCAGTACTTC.

Of note for this clonotype: The junction differs from germline at one of its ends, possibly a read error. The V gene is TRBV18, the J gene TRBJ2-5; a weak D match, TRBD2 (5 bases). CDR1 KGHSH and CDR2 LQKENI come from the germline V gene. CDR3 length: 14 residues. The CDR3 DNA reads as TGTGCCCGCTCCCACCCGGCCGGGAAGGAGACCCAGTACTTC. Translation: CARSHPAGKETQYF.

On this clonotype itself: Possible read error: a much larger clone is one base away. The chain couples TRBV28 to TRBJ2-2; D might be TRBD2 (6 bases). Germline V gene lookup returns CDR1 MDHEN and CDR2 SYDVKM. This CDR3 is built from 15 residues. V gave up 10 bases and J gave up 1 base, with 16 bases separating them. The DNA of the CDR3 is TGTGCCATCAAGGCGGGACCAATGAACACCGGGGAGCTGTTTTTT. This codes for CAIKAGPMNTGELFF.

This clonotype has only a few counts. The chain uses TRBV5-8 and TRBJ1-1; TRBD1 is a possible D gene (5 bases). Trimming pared 3 bases from V and 0 bases from J, leaving 18 bases between. Per germline, CDR1 SGHTS and CDR2 YDEGEE. The CDR3 sequence is 17 residues long. CDR3 coding DNA: TGTGCCAGCAGCTGGGTTACAGGTGAGGGGATGAACACTGAAGCTTTCTTT. Encoded protein: CASSWVTGEGMNTEAFF.

This clonotype was seen ten or more times. This rearrangement joins TRBV3-1 to TRBJ1-6; TRBD1 is a possible D gene (5 bases). Germline loops: CDR1 LGHDT, CDR2 YNNKEL (reference sequence). The V end was cut by 0 bases, the J end by 10 bases, with 10 bases between. The CDR3 covers 14 residues. This CDR3 is CASSQDPRDSPLHF. In nucleotides, the CDR3 is TGTGCCAGCAGCCAAGATCCGAGGGACTCACCCCTCCACTTT.

This clonotype was seen repeatedly, ten times or more. The chain uses TRBV6-5 and TRBJ1-5; 7 bases are a match to TRBD1. The length of the CDR3 is 16 residues. Per germline, CDR1 MNHEY and CDR2 SVGAGI. Trimming removed 2 bases from V and 1 base from J; junction bases left unmatched: 5. This chain's CDR3 is CASSYGTQGSNQPQHF. For the CDR3, the DNA is TGTGCCAGCAGTTACGGGACACAGGGGAGCAATCAGCCCCAGCATTTT.

At least ten counts were recorded for this clonotype. This rearrangement joins TRBV12-3 or TRBV12-4 to TRBJ1-2; D is perhaps TRBD1 (5 bases). The germline V and J ends were trimmed by 6 bases and 8 bases, with 16 bases remaining between them. The CDR3 is made up of 13 amino acids. CDR3 in DNA: TGTGCCAGCAGGCCCGGGACCGCTTCGGGCTACACCTTC. It codes for CASRPGTASGYTF.

The chain is built from TRBV29-1 and TRBJ1-2; 8 nucleotides line up with TRBD1. The CDR3 loop spans 17 amino acids. CDR1 and CDR2 from the germline V gene are SQVTM and ANQGSEA. J lost 2 bases, V lost 6 bases, and 17 bases had no gene match. The CDR3 reads CSVGVKTGGLVNYGYTF. The CDR3 region has the DNA TGCAGCGTCGGGGTCAAAACAGGGGGTTTAGTCAACTATGGCTACACCTTC.

This clonotype was observed many times. DNA of the CDR3: TGTGCCAGCAGTTTTAGCGTCAGCCTGCGCGGTGAGCAGTTCTTC. This codes for CASSFSVSLRGEQFF. The chain has TRBV28 and TRBJ2-1; D may be TRBD2 (5 bases). The CDR3 runs 15 residues. CDR1 is MDHEN, CDR2 SYDVKM, per germline. The V and J ends lost 3 bases and 9 bases respectively, with 18 bases between them.

This clonotype was observed at least ten times. The gene calls are TRBV20-1 and TRBJ2-3; 13 bases are a match to TRBD2. Germline assignment: CDR1 DFQATT and CDR2 SNEGSKA (reference sequence). The CDR3 runs 15 residues. The V gene end was trimmed by 5 bases and the J gene end by 5 bases; junction bases not matched to a gene: 7. The CDR3 DNA is TGCAGTGCTGAAGGGACTAGCGGGAAGAGAGATACGCAGTATTTT. Translating gives CSAEGTSGKRDTQYF.

The table lists this clonotype with many counts. The chain's CDR3 is CASSQGTGQGFQPQHF. The DNA for the CDR3 is TGTGCCAGCAGCCAAGGGACCGGACAGGGATTTCAGCCCCAGCATTTT. The rearrangement joins TRBV3-1 to TRBJ1-5, with TRBD1 identical over 8 bases. J was trimmed by 6 bases and V by 1 base; bases with no gene match: 8. This CDR3 has 16 amino acids. Germline CDR1 LGHDT, CDR2 YNNKEL (reference sequence).

This clonotype was seen a handful of times. The chain employs TRBV20-1 and TRBJ2-1; D tentatively fits TRBD1 or TRBD2 (6 bases each). The germline CDR1 and CDR2 sequences are DFQATT and SNEGSKA (reference sequence). The CDR3 contains 15 residues. Deletions cut 1 base from V and 8 bases from J, with 18 bases between. CDR3 protein: CSARVGGGNFDEQFF. The CDR3 DNA sequence: TGCAGTGCTAGAGTGGGGGGCGGGAATTTCGATGAGCAGTTCTTC.

In its sample, this clonotype was seen a few times. The chain is built from TRBV10-3 and TRBJ1-1; maybe TRBD1 (6 bases). CDR3 length equals 14 residues. Trimming took 10 bases from V and 0 from J, leaving 15 bases between them. Germline loops: CDR1 ENHRY, CDR2 SYGVKD. The CDR3 region is CATNRGGMNTEAFF. CDR3 nucleotides: TGTGCCACCAACCGTGGGGGCATGAACACTGAAGCTTTCTTT.

Of note for this clonotype: A clone one base away is much larger, so this may be a read error. The V gene is TRBV11-2, the J gene TRBJ2-5; D call uncertain. The CDR3 loop spans 16 amino acids. Looked up from germline, CDR1 is SGHAT and CDR2 is FQNNGV. The CDR3 coding sequence is TGTGCCAGCAGCAGTCTCGACGGAGCCCTCCAAGAGACCCGGTACTTC. It is translated as CASSSLDGALQETRYF.

This clonotype was counted ten times or more. The chain joins TRBV15 to TRBJ2-5, with D maybe TRBD1 (6 bases). V was clipped by 1 base and J by 2 bases, with 14 bases between them. The V gene's germline CDR1 is LNHNV and CDR2 YYDKDF (reference sequence). The CDR3 loop spans 16 amino acids. This CDR3 reads CATSRVLGGQQETQYF. The CDR3 DNA follows: TGTGCCACCAGCAGAGTTTTGGGTGGACAGCAAGAGACCCAGTACTTC. Variable domain in full (rest from reference TRBV15 and TRBJ2-5): DAMVIQNPRYQVTQFGKPVTLSCSQTLNHNVMYWYQQKSSQAPKLLFHYYDKDFNNEADTPDNFQSRRPNTSFCFLDIRSPGLGDTAMYLCATSRVLGGQQETQYFGPGTRLLVL.

The V gene is TRBV28, the J gene TRBJ1-6; D may be TRBD1 (5 bases). This CDR3 region has 16 residues. The V and J ends lost 1 base and 6 bases respectively, with 13 bases between them. From germline, CDR1 is MDHEN and CDR2 SYDVKM. This CDR3 reads CASSLYGTYCNSPLHF. CDR3 bases: TGTGCCAGCAGTTTATATGGGACTTACTGTAATTCACCCCTCCACTTT.

The table lists this clonotype with many counts. The V call is TRBV12-3 or TRBV12-4, the J call TRBJ2-2; 7 bases map to TRBD2. The CDR3 contains 16 residues. V was clipped by 3 bases and J by 5 bases; unmatched bases: 9. The CDR3 protein is CASSFRLAKRTGELFF. For the CDR3, the DNA is TGTGCCAGCAGTTTTAGACTAGCTAAGAGGACCGGGGAGCTGTTTTTT.

There are many counts of this clonotype. The V and J genes are TRBV28 and TRBJ1-6; 8 bases agree with TRBD1. The CDR3 loop spans 16 amino acids. Trimming removed 8 bases from V and 2 bases from J; junction bases left unmatched: 8. The germline V gene has CDR1 MDHEN and CDR2 SYDVKM. The CDR3: CASLGQGAPYNSPLHF. The CDR3 region has the DNA TGTGCCAGCCTAGGACAGGGCGCGCCCTATAATTCACCCCTCCACTTT.

This clonotype was counted at least ten times. The chain employs TRBV10-3 and TRBJ1-2, with 7 positions matching TRBD1. The germline CDR1 and CDR2 sequences are ENHRY and SYGVKD. This CDR3 has 12 residues. Trimming removed 7 bases from V and 5 bases from J; junction bases left unmatched: 4. This CDR3 reads CAINPGGYGYTF. The CDR3 coding sequence is TGTGCCATCAACCCAGGGGGATATGGCTACACCTTC.

This clonotype was seen more than once but under ten times. The chain combines TRBV28 with TRBJ2-6; D unclear. Germline-derived CDR1 and CDR2 are MDHEN and SYDVKM. The CDR3 is 16 residues long. Trimming pared 5 bases from V and 0 bases from J, leaving 11 bases between. The chain's CDR3 is CASSDPRISGANVLTF. The CDR3 DNA is TGTGCCAGCAGTGATCCGAGGATCTCTGGGGCCAACGTCCTGACTTTC.

In its sample, this clonotype was seen a few times. Written as DNA, the CDR3 is TGCGCCAGCAGCTTGCAGGGGTCCGATAATTCACCCCTCCACTTT. Encoded protein: CASSLQGSDNSPLHF. The chain employs TRBV5-1 and TRBJ1-6; possibly TRBD1 for D (6 bases). With 1 base removed from V and 5 bases from J, the gap between germline ends came to 10 bases. CDR1 is SGHRS, CDR2 YFSETQ, per germline. This CDR3 spans 15 amino acids.

Many counts were recorded for this clonotype. The genes are TRBV6-2 or TRBV6-3 and TRBJ1-2; D unclear. Germline values: CDR1 MNHEY, CDR2 SVGEGT. The germline V and J ends were trimmed by 0 bases and 2 bases, with 4 bases remaining between them. This CDR3 region has 13 residues. The CDR3 loop is CASSYSDNYGYTF. CDR3 sequence (DNA): TGTGCCAGCAGTTACTCGGACAACTATGGCTACACCTTC.